Here is one T cell receptor beta chain with its context. This sample was included in a study of OX40 agonist ivuxolimab in advanced cancers. This CDR3 is 12 amino acids long. V was shortened by 0 bases and J by 6 bases, with 3 bases between the two germline ends. CDR1 and CDR2 (germline): SGHDT, YYEEEE. Produced via immunoSEQ multiplex PCR; TCRdb's table is partial and in-frame only. The sample lists some 30,000 clones, about nine tenths seen once, with 9.4% in the top ten. The sequence derives from an adult with an advanced solid tumor such as melanoma, head and neck, liver or kidney cancer. The sample in question was CD4+ or CD8+ T cells sorted from blood, obtained in a trial of the OX40 agonist ivuxolimab. The rearrangement uses TRBV5-6 and TRBJ1-4, with unresolved D. In nucleotides, the CDR3 is TGTGCCAGCAGCTTGGCGGATGAAAAACTGTTTTTT. Protein sequence: CASSLADEKLFF. The full variable domain, in which reference TRBV5-6 and TRBJ1-4 provide the parts outside the CDR3, is DAGVTQSPTHLIKTRGQQVTLRCSPKSGHDTVSWYQQALGQGPQFIFQYYEEEERQRGNFPDRFSGHQFPNYSSELNVNALLLGDSALYLCASSLADEKLFFGSGTQLSVL.